These 20 T cell receptor beta chains share one sample of origin, sequenced in a study of control samples from healthy donors and cancer patients. TCRdb's copy holds only in-frame clones and misses some; the assay was immunoSEQ multiplex PCR. The data show under 150,000 clones, 75% to 90% seen once. Input material: PBMCs. These receptors all come from a woman in her forties or fifties with colorectal cancer.

CDR3: CASSPPGSTVQGADTQYF. CDR3 nucleotide sequence: TGTGCCAGCTCACCACCGGGATCAACCGTCCAGGGGGCAGATACGCAGTATTTT. The chain carries TRBV18 and TRBJ2-3; 7 bases agree with TRBD1. V was clipped by 0 bases and J by 4 bases; unmatched bases: 13. CDR1 and CDR2 from the germline V gene are KGHSH and LQKENI. There are 18 residues in the CDR3.

The chain uses TRBV2 and TRBJ1-1; 10 bases line up with TRBD1. The germline CDR1 and CDR2 sequences are SNHLY and FYNNEI. The CDR3 runs 16 residues. The trim removed 8 bases at V and 3 bases at J, leaving 12 bases unmatched. The CDR3 bases are TGTGCCAGCCAGAGGGGTGGACAGGGGGTCGACACTGAAGCTTTCTTT. Encoded protein: CASQRGGQGVDTEAFF.

The V and J genes are TRBV2 and TRBJ2-7, with TRBD1 matching 9 bases. The ends lost 3 bases at V and 4 bases at J; junction bases unmatched: 10. Looked up from germline, CDR1 is SNHLY and CDR2 is FYNNEI. The CDR3 contains 16 residues. The CDR3 coding sequence is TGTGCCAGCAGTGATTATCGGACAGGGGCCGTATACGAGCAGTACTTC. It specifies CASSDYRTGAVYEQYF. The entire variable domain, with the rest obtained from reference TRBV2 and TRBJ2-7, is as follows: EPEVTQTPSHQVTQMGQEVILRCVPISNHLYFYWYRQILGQKVEFLVSFYNNEISEKSEIFDDQFSVERPDGSNFTLKIRSTKLEDSAMYFCASSDYRTGAVYEQYFGPGTRLTVT.

This clone was observed a single time. The chain is built from TRBV12-5 and TRBJ2-7; D unresolved. This CDR3 spans 13 amino acids. The V gene lost 0 bases and the J gene lost 5 bases, with 8 bases spanning the gap. Germline values: CDR1 LGHNT, CDR2 FRNRAP. CDR3 residues: CASGLVVGDEQYF. As DNA, the CDR3 is TGTGCTAGTGGTTTGGTAGTTGGCGACGAGCAGTACTTC.

This chain connects TRBV6-5 to TRBJ1-1, with D unresolved. Germline CDR1 and CDR2: MNHEY and SVGAGI. The ends were cut back, 7 bases at V and 1 base at J, with 13 bases in the middle. CDR3 size: 14 residues. The CDR3 protein is CASTEMTQNTEAFF. CDR3 sequence (DNA): TGTGCCAGCACCGAAATGACCCAGAACACTGAAGCTTTCTTT.

V is TRBV9 and J is TRBJ1-5; no clear D gene. The CDR3 runs 15 residues. Germline V CDR1 and CDR2: SGDLS, YYNGEE. Deletions cut 1 base from V and 10 bases from J, with 18 bases between. This CDR3 reads CASSVRPDAEGPQHF. The CDR3 DNA follows: TGTGCCAGCAGCGTAAGACCCGATGCGGAGGGACCCCAGCATTTT.

The chain recombines TRBV5-6 with TRBJ2-2; D remains ambiguous. V was shortened by 2 bases and J by 0 bases, with 14 bases between the two germline ends. CDR3 length: 17 residues. In germline, CDR1 is SGHDT, CDR2 YYEEEE. The CDR3, as DNA: TGTGCCAGCAGCTTATTGGGTTTTCTCCCGAACACCGGGGAGCTGTTTTTT. It yields the protein CASSLLGFLPNTGELFF.

V and J are TRBV18 and TRBJ1-1; D is ambiguous. Looked up from germline, CDR1 is KGHSH and CDR2 is LQKENI. The CDR3 totals 18 residues. V dropped 0 bases and J dropped 3 bases, with 20 bases sitting between them. The CDR3 reads CASSPPGSVSGGYTEAFF. The DNA for the CDR3 is TGTGCCAGCTCACCACCGGGTTCAGTTTCGGGAGGGTACACTGAAGCTTTCTTT.

The chain recombines TRBV23-1 with TRBJ1-6, with TRBD1 identical over 8 bases. TRBV23-1 is reported as an ORF; its role is uncertain. Germline trimming cut 6 bases from V and 9 bases from J; bases unmatched to any gene: 7. The CDR3 totals 14 residues. DNA for the CDR3: TGCGCCAGCAGACTCCAGGGGGCCGGTTCACCCCTCCACTTT. It translates to CASRLQGAGSPLHF.

CDR3 region: CASTPLRGAKNIQYF. As DNA, the CDR3 is TGTGCCAGCACCCCCCTTAGAGGCGCCAAAAACATTCAGTACTTC. The rearrangement uses TRBV6-2 or TRBV6-3 and TRBJ2-4; D uncertain. Germline V gives CDR1 MNHEY, CDR2 SVGEGT. V lost 7 bases and J lost 1, with 14 bases in between. The CDR3 is 15 residues long.

This rearrangement joins TRBV30 to TRBJ1-1; no definite D call. The CDR3 runs to 13 residues. Germline CDR1 GTSNPN, CDR2 SVGIG (reference sequence). V lost 1 base and J lost 4, with 10 bases in between. CDR3 bases: TGTGCCTGGAGTGCCAATGAGGGCACTGAAGCTTTCTTT. This codes for CAWSANEGTEAFF.

This chain links TRBV30 with TRBJ1-5; 7 bases are a match to TRBD1. Germline trimming cut 7 bases from V and 3 bases from J; bases unmatched to any gene: 6. The CDR3 is 13 residues long. Germline V lookup: CDR1 GTSNPN, CDR2 SVGIG (reference sequence). The CDR3 loop reads CAFNTGVNQPQHF. In DNA form, the CDR3 reads TGTGCCTTCAATACAGGGGTCAATCAGCCCCAGCATTTT. The full variable domain, rest sourced from reference TRBV30 and TRBJ1-5, is SQTIHQWPATLVQPVGSPLSLECTVEGTSNPNLYWYRQAAGRGLQLLFYSVGIGQISSEVPQNLSASRPQDRQFILSSKKLLLSDSGFYLCAFNTGVNQPQHFGDGTRLSIL.

This rearrangement joins TRBV10-1 to TRBJ2-1; 9 nucleotides agree with TRBD1. The V and J ends lost 5 bases and 4 bases, in that order; junction bases with no gene match: 6. CDR1 is WNHNN, CDR2 SYGVQD, per germline (reference sequence). The CDR3 is 15 amino acids. Written as DNA, the CDR3 is TGCGCCAGCAGTCCGGGACAGGGTACTTACAATGAGCAGTTCTTC. Protein sequence: CASSPGQGTYNEQFF.

The chain combines TRBV6-1 with TRBJ1-3, with D hard to call. The CDR3 spans 15 residues. Germline V gene data show CDR1 as MNHNS and CDR2 as SASEGT. The V end was cut by 2 bases, the J end by 0 bases, with 8 bases between. Here the CDR3 DNA reads TGTGCCAGCAGTGAAAGTTGGTCCTCTGGAAACACCATATATTTT. Translation: CASSESWSSGNTIYF.

J is TRBJ2-5 and V is TRBV2, with 11 nucleotides matching TRBD2. Germline values: CDR1 SNHLY, CDR2 FYNNEI. The CDR3 sequence is 16 residues long. With 7 bases clipped from V and 2 bases from J, the junction kept 9 bases outside the gene matches. The CDR3 DNA follows: TGTGCCAGCATCCAAGAGGCTAGCGGGGGGCAAGAGACCCAGTACTTC. Translation gives CASIQEASGGQETQYF.

V gene TRBV3-1 (or the pseudogene TRBV3-2) combines with J gene TRBJ1-5; D is possibly TRBD1 (6 bases). CDR3 length: 14 amino acids. CDR1 and CDR2 from the germline V gene are LGHDT and YNNKEL (reference sequence). V shed 4 bases and J shed 6 bases, with 13 bases lying between them. This CDR3 reads CASSLGGQGQPQHF. Written as DNA, the CDR3 is TGTGCCAGCAGCCTTGGGGGGCAGGGTCAGCCCCAGCATTTT.

The chain couples TRBV18 to TRBJ2-3; D gene uncertain. CDR3 length: 13 amino acids. V lost 0 bases and J 2 bases, leaving 3 bases between the germline ends. In germline, CDR1 is KGHSH, CDR2 LQKENI. CDR3 in amino acids: CASSPPVTDTQYF. CDR3 coding DNA: TGTGCCAGCTCACCACCCGTCACAGATACGCAGTATTTT. The whole variable domain, filled in from reference TRBV18 and TRBJ2-3, reads NAGVMQNPRHLVRRRGQEARLRCSPMKGHSHVYWYRQLPEEGLKFMVYLQKENIIDESGMPKERFSAEFPKEGPSILRIQQVVRGDSAAYFCASSPPVTDTQYFGPGTRLTVL.

This chain joins TRBV5-8 and TRBJ2-1, with 7 positions matching TRBD2. The CDR3 is 16 residues long. Losses at the gene ends were 6 bases for V and 7 bases for J; bases not matched to a gene: 16. Germline CDR1 is SGHTS and CDR2 is YDEGEE. The CDR3 region has the DNA TGTGCCAGCACCCATCGGCGGGGGTTACCGGGGAATGAGCAGTTCTTC. Protein: CASTHRRGLPGNEQFF.

This clone was seen once. J is TRBJ2-7 and V is TRBV10-3; 7 bases match TRBD1. CDR1 ENHRY and CDR2 SYGVKD come from the germline V gene. The CDR3 covers 11 residues. With V trimmed by 10 bases and J by 6 bases, 6 bases remained unmatched. The DNA of the CDR3 is TGTGCCACCGGGGCAGGGGGCGAGCAGTACTTC. This codes for CATGAGGEQYF.

The chain joins TRBV6-5 to TRBJ1-4, with 9 nucleotides matching TRBD1. Unmatched junction bases numbered 7, after V lost 6 bases and J lost 8 bases. There are 14 residues in the CDR3. The V gene's germline CDR1 is MNHEY and CDR2 SVGAGI. CDR3 DNA: TGTGCCAGCAGGAAGGGACAGGGTGGAGAAAAACTGTTTTTT. Amino acid sequence: CASRKGQGGEKLFF.